These T cell receptor beta chains were read from a single sample in a study of multiple sclerosis patients with progressive multifocal leukoencephalopathy. The data were produced by immunoSEQ multiplex PCR, yet TCRdb's version contains in-frame clones alone and is incomplete. This table has roughly 34,000 clones, about 89% appearing once. The specimen sequenced was PBMCs. The source is a human donor with multiple sclerosis. Both conserved end residues are part of each CDR3. Fields, in order: J gene, clone size, V gene, D gene, CDR3 DNA, CDR3 protein. The D gene is left open where the match is weak. The size entry is marked missing in some rows and otherwise reads once, few, many or a size class.

>TRBJ2-7|few|TRBV15|TRBD1
TGTGCCACCAGCAGAGGACTACAGGGGATGACCTTCGAGCAGTACTTC
CATSRGLQGMTFEQYF
>TRBJ2-1|NA|TRBV7-2|TRBD2
TGTGCCAGCAGCTCCGGACTAGCGGGAGTACATGAGCAGTTCTTC
CASSSGLAGVHEQFF
>TRBJ2-7|NA|TRBV7-9|NA
TGTGCCAGCAGCCCCGACGTCTACGAGCAGTACTTC
CASSPDVYEQYF
>TRBJ2-7|NA|TRBV2|TRBD2
TGTGCCAGCGGGCGGAGCGGGAGGGCCGATGTGAACGAGCAGTACTTC
CASGRSGRADVNEQYF
>TRBJ1-4|NA|TRBV5-4|NA
TGTGCCAGCAGCCGAGGACAGCCTGCAACTAATGAAAAACTGTTTTTT
CASSRGQPATNEKLFF
>TRBJ1-1|NA|TRBV18|NA
TGTGCCAGCTCACCATTCGGACTTGACACTGAAGCTTTCTTT
CASSPFGLDTEAFF
>TRBJ2-1|NA|TRBV7-2|NA
TGTGCCAGCAGCTCCTATTTGGGTGGCGAGCAGTTCTTC
CASSSYLGGEQFF
>TRBJ1-4|NA|TRBV6-5|TRBD1
TGTGCCAGCAGGACAGGGGGAAATGAAAAACTGTTTTTT
CASRTGGNEKLFF
>TRBJ2-1|NA|TRBV4-1|NA
TGCGCCAGCAGCCAAGTGGATCTGACGACCTACAATGAGCAGTTCTTC
CASSQVDLTTYNEQFF
>TRBJ2-1|once|TRBV4-3|TRBD2
TGCGCCAGCAGCCAAGATTGGGGGAGGGCCTACAATGAGCAGTTCTTC
CASSQDWGRAYNEQFF
>TRBJ1-2|NA|TRBV5-1|NA
TGCGCCAGCAGCTTGGGAGGGGCGCAACCCGGCTACACCTTC
CASSLGGAQPGYTF
>TRBJ2-7|NA|TRBV7-9|NA
TGTGCCAGCAGCTTAGCCGGGGCCGCTTCCTACGAGCAGTACTTC
CASSLAGAASYEQYF
>TRBJ2-1|NA|TRBV7-3|TRBD2
TGTGCCAGCAGCCCAAGACTAGCGGGAGGTCGGGAGCAGTTCTTC
CASSPRLAGGREQFF
>TRBJ1-2|NA|TRBV4-3|NA
TGCGCCAGCAGCCAAGCAGGGCTCAACTATGGCTACACCTTC
CASSQAGLNYGYTF
>TRBJ1-5|NA|TRBV19|TRBD1
TGTGCCAGTAGTGCCCATGACAGGGGAAATCAGCCCCAGCATTTT
CASSAHDRGNQPQHF
>TRBJ1-4|NA|TRBV5-6|NA
TGTGCCAGCAGCGCCCTTACGAAAGAGGAAAAACTGTTTTTT
CASSALTKEEKLFF
>TRBJ1-1|once|TRBV19|TRBD1
TGTGCCAGTAGAGACAGGGGAAACACTGAAGCTTTCTTT
CASRDRGNTEAFF
>TRBJ1-2|NA|TRBV5-1|NA
TGCGCCAGCAGCTTGGAGGGGTTATCCTATGGCTACACCTTC
CASSLEGLSYGYTF
>TRBJ2-7|NA|TRBV7-9|TRBD2
TGTGCCAGCAGCTTAGTGGGCGGACTAGACGAGCAGTACTTC
CASSLVGGLDEQYF
>TRBJ2-3|once|TRBV28|NA
TGTGCCAGCCCCGGCCCGGATTCTAGCACAGATACGCAGTATTTT
CASPGPDSSTDTQYF
>TRBJ2-3|NA|TRBV5-5|TRBD2
TGTGCCAGCAGCCCAATAGCGGGAATCGCAGATACGCAGTATTTT
CASSPIAGIADTQYF
>TRBJ1-3|NA|TRBV7-9|NA
TGTGCCAGCAGCTTAGCGGGCGGGGGGCCCACTGGAAACACCATATATTTT
CASSLAGGGPTGNTIYF
>TRBJ1-5|NA|TRBV19|NA
TGTGCCAGTAGTCATCAGGGCCTCAATCAGCCCCAGCATTTT
CASSHQGLNQPQHF
>TRBJ2-1|NA|TRBV9|TRBD2
TGTGCCAGCAGCGTCGACGGGAGGTCCTACAATGAGCAGTTCTTC
CASSVDGRSYNEQFF
>TRBJ1-1|few|TRBV7-8|NA
TGTGCCAGCAGCTCACAAAATAGATACAGGAACACTGAAGCTTTCTTT
CASSSQNRYRNTEAFF
>TRBJ2-5|NA|TRBV2|NA
TGTGCCAGCAGCCTCAGGGGGGGTGAGACCCAGTACTTC
CASSLRGGETQYF
>TRBJ2-1|NA|TRBV6-4|TRBD2
TGTGCCAGCAGTGACTCAGCGGGAGTTTACAATGAGCAGTTCTTC
CASSDSAGVYNEQFF
>TRBJ1-1|few|TRBV6-1|TRBD1
TGTGCCAGCAGTGACGCAGGGGGGAGTACTGAAGCTTTCTTT
CASSDAGGSTEAFF
>TRBJ1-3|NA|TRBV28|NA
TGTGCCAGCAGCTCTCCAAGAAACACCATATATTTT
CASSSPRNTIYF
>TRBJ2-7|once|TRBV4-3|NA
TGCGCCAGCAGCCAAGACCCGGGCAGCTCCTACGAGCAGTACTTC
CASSQDPGSSYEQYF
>TRBJ1-5|NA|TRBV6-1|NA
TGTGCCAGCAGTGAGATTTATAGCAATCAGCCCCAGCATTTT
CASSEIYSNQPQHF
>TRBJ1-1|NA|TRBV7-2|NA
TGTGCCAGCAGCCAAGGGAGCGGATGGAACACTGAAGCTTTCTTT
CASSQGSGWNTEAFF
>TRBJ1-2|NA|TRBV7-8|TRBD1
TGTGCCAGCAGCTCCCTGACAGGGAGGCATGGCTACACCTTC
CASSSLTGRHGYTF
>TRBJ2-1|NA|TRBV27|TRBD2
TGTGCCAGCAGTGCCCCCGATATTAGCGGGAGAAATGAGCAGTTCTTC
CASSAPDISGRNEQFF
>TRBJ1-5|NA|TRBV27|NA
TGTGCCAGCAGTCCTCCGTCCGGGGCCCAGCATTTT
CASSPPSGAQHF
>TRBJ1-2|NA|TRBV28|NA
TGTGCCAGTCTTACAACAGCTAACTATGGCTACACCTTC
CASLTTANYGYTF